What follows are 10 T cell receptor beta chains derived from one specimen sequenced in a study of blood T cells in healthy people across ages. Through a sample-barcoded 5' primer and a J-beta primer mix, a second PCR was run for 7 to 11 cycles. TCRdb re-called the 5' RACE reads with MiXCR, one entry per CDR3 protein. Among about 570,000 distinct CDR3 sequences listed, roughly 28% were seen once. The sample taken for sequencing was blood. These receptors came from a woman aged 70-85 years in good health.

V gene TRBV5-1 combines with J gene TRBJ2-2; maybe TRBD2 (5 bases). Germline assignment: CDR1 SGHRS and CDR2 YFSETQ. This CDR3 has 16 amino acids. Trimming took off 4 bases at V and 5 bases at J, with 18 bases between the two ends. For the CDR3, the DNA is TGCGCCAGCAGCCCCCGGGCCACGGGGAGAACCGGGGAGCTGTTTTTT. Amino acids: CASSPRATGRTGELFF.

The gene calls are TRBV4-3 and TRBJ2-3, with a weak D call TRBD1 (5 bases). The CDR3 length is 17 residues. Trimming removed 4 bases at V and 7 bases at J, with 24 bases between. Germline CDR1 is LGHNA and CDR2 is YSLEER. The CDR3 sequence: CASSRQLVQGTDNTQYF. CDR3 nucleotides: TGCGCCAGCAGCCGCCAATTGGTCCAGGGTACCGATAATACGCAGTATTTT.

This clonotype was counted only a few times. J is TRBJ2-4 and V is TRBV6-2 or TRBV6-3, with D hard to call. The germline V and J ends were trimmed by 6 bases and 0 bases, with 15 bases remaining between them. This CDR3 is built from 16 residues. Germline V gene lookup returns CDR1 MNHEY and CDR2 SVGEGT. The CDR3 DNA sequence: TGTGCCAGCAGACGCGATTTACGCACAGCCAAAAACATTCAGTACTTC. Protein product: CASRRDLRTAKNIQYF.

The V call is TRBV5-1, the J call TRBJ1-1; D is possibly TRBD1 (6 bases). The CDR3 runs to 14 residues. CDR1 SGHRS and CDR2 YFSETQ come from the germline V gene. Trimming left V 4 bases short and J 4 bases short, with 14 bases between. This CDR3 reads CASSLDSLSTEAFF. The CDR3 DNA follows: TGCGCCAGCAGCCTGGACAGCTTGAGCACTGAAGCTTTCTTT.

The V call is TRBV20-1, the J call TRBJ2-5, with TRBD1 matching over 8 bases. The end of the DNA is better explained by TRBJ2-1, so the J call may be wrong. The CDR3 contains 14 residues. From germline, CDR1 is DFQATT and CDR2 SNEGSKA (reference sequence). For the CDR3, the DNA is TGCAGTGCTAGAGAGACTACAGGGGGGAGTGAGCAGTTCTTC. It encodes CSARETTGGSEQFF.

V usage is TRBV3-1 and J usage is TRBJ1-4; TRBD1 agrees at 8 bases. The trim removed 2 bases at V and 8 bases at J, leaving 4 bases unmatched. The CDR3 consists of 14 residues. Germline V CDR1 and CDR2: LGHDT, YNNKEL (reference sequence). CDR3 in DNA: TGTGCCAGCAGCCAACGACAGGGGTTGGAAAAACTGTTTTTT. It encodes CASSQRQGLEKLFF.

The chain combines TRBV4-1 with TRBJ1-4; D not certain. Germline V lookup: CDR1 MGHRA, CDR2 YSYEKL. The V end was cut by 0 bases, the J end by 5 bases, with 10 bases between. This CDR3 has 15 residues. The CDR3 loop is CASSQDRTVNEKLFF. Here the CDR3 DNA reads TGCGCCAGCAGCCAAGACCGGACCGTGAATGAAAAACTGTTTTTT.

The V and J genes are TRBV6-2 or TRBV6-3 and TRBJ2-5; D unresolved. The V end lost 2 bases, the J end lost 5 bases, and 15 bases lay between the germline ends. CDR3 size: 15 residues. CDR1 and CDR2 from the germline V gene are MNHEY and SVGEGT. The CDR3 spells CASSYPGTRSETQYF. CDR3 nucleotide sequence: TGTGCCAGCAGTTACCCAGGAACAAGGTCGGAGACCCAGTACTTC.

The chain links TRBV7-9 to TRBJ2-1, with D perhaps matching TRBD1 (6 bases). The CDR3 extends over 14 amino acids. V dropped 10 bases and J dropped 4 bases, with 17 bases sitting between them. The germline CDR1 and CDR2 sequences are SEHNR and FQNEAQ (reference sequence). The chain's CDR3 is CAISKLDRYNEQFF. Here the CDR3 DNA reads TGTGCCATCTCGAAATTGGACAGATACAATGAGCAGTTCTTC.

This clonotype was detected ten times or more. The chain has TRBV2 and TRBJ2-7; D is ambiguous. The J call may not be correct, given that the DNA end is closer to TRBJ2-1. The V gene's germline CDR1 is SNHLY and CDR2 FYNNEI. The CDR3 consists of 16 residues. CDR3 nucleotide sequence: TGTGCCAGCAGTGGATACTACCGGGTCCAGGCTGGTGAGCAGTTCTTC. It yields the protein CASSGYYRVQAGEQFF.